These 3 T cell receptor beta chains were sequenced from one sample in a study of radiotherapy plus CTLA-4 blockade in lung cancer. Here immunoSEQ multiplex PCR was the method, and the copy in TCRdb shows in-frame clones only, minus some. The sample has around 42,000 clones, roughly 63% seen once. Here the sequenced sample was peripheral blood, taken from a patient treated with radiotherapy plus ipilimumab. The receptors shown here come from a human donor with non-small cell lung cancer who had a partial response to radiotherapy plus ipilimumab.

The gene calls are TRBV6-5 and TRBJ2-7, with 13 bases lining up with TRBD2. CDR1 is MNHEY and CDR2 is SVGAGI in the germline V gene. This CDR3 is 15 amino acids long. After removal of 5 bases from V and 3 bases from J, the junction contained 4 bases not matched to a gene. This chain's CDR3 is CASSGRLAGGYEQYF. DNA for the CDR3: TGTGCCAGCAGTGGGAGACTAGCGGGGGGCTACGAGCAGTACTTC.

This chain uses TRBV5-6 with TRBJ1-5; the D gene is possibly TRBD1 (6 bases). Trimming took 2 bases from V and 5 from J, leaving 11 bases between them. CDR1 SGHDT and CDR2 YYEEEE come from the germline V gene. The CDR3 is 14 residues long. In DNA form, the CDR3 reads TGTGCCAGCAGCTTAGGACAGATAGATCAGCCCCAGCATTTT. It specifies CASSLGQIDQPQHF.

The V call is TRBV5-1, the J call TRBJ2-7; D may be TRBD1 (8 bases). V lost 4 bases to trimming and J lost 5 bases, with 22 bases between them. CDR1 and CDR2 from the germline V gene are SGHRS and YFSETQ. CDR3 length: 16 residues. CDR3 sequence: CASSPGGQGGVNEQYF. CDR3 coding DNA: TGCGCCAGCAGCCCCGGAGGACAGGGAGGGGTCAACGAGCAGTACTTC.